This T cell receptor (beta chain) was documented in a study of shared clonotypes between healthy human individuals. Findings and caveats of the study: Memory subsets had estimated richness that was generally smaller than that of naive subsets.

About this clone itself: Its antigen is unknown. Other nucleotide sequences from this sample produce the same CDR3.

The CDR3 is 13 amino acids. Germline V gene sequence: CDR1 LNHNV, CDR2 YYDKDF (reference sequence). With 1 base removed from V and 2 bases from J, the gap between germline ends came to 5 bases. Division of CD4+ cells produced a CD45RA+ naive subset and a CD45RA-negative memory subset. A deep-level run was used for the assay. Assay used: immunoSEQ multiplex PCR; TCRdb lists only in-frame clones, some missing. The sample has millions of clones, roughly 94% seen once. This clonotype originated in a man between 18 and 29 years old in good health. The V and J genes are TRBV15 and TRBJ1-2; unclear D gene. Sequences were obtained from naive CD4+ T cells sorted from blood. Subset in this sample: CD45RA+ positively selected. The CDR3 DNA is TGTGCCACCAGCAGAGGTACCAACTATGGCTACACCTTC. Translating gives CATSRGTNYGYTF.